The 22 T cell receptor beta chains in this list originate from one sample, sequenced in a study of monozygotic twins with inflammatory bowel disease. TCRdb re-analyzed the 5' RACE reads; it lists each CDR3 protein once, without DNA. In all, the sample yields 300,000 to 400,000 distinct CDR3 sequences. What was sequenced was blood. The receptors here all came from a human donor with ulcerative colitis or Crohn's disease, or a healthy co-twin of an affected twin (not recorded which).

The chain has TRBV12-3 or TRBV12-4 and TRBJ2-7. This CDR3 spans 14 amino acids. This CDR3 reads CASSFRRTQYEQYF.

The rearrangement links TRBV9 to TRBJ2-1; TCRdb calls TRBD2, which cannot be checked without DNA. Germline V gene data show CDR1 as SGDLS and CDR2 as YYNGEE. The length of the CDR3 is 16 residues. CDR3 amino acids: CASSVASGGTYNEQFF.

J is TRBJ2-5 and V is TRBV20-1. CDR1 is DFQATT, CDR2 SNEGSKA, per germline (reference sequence). The CDR3 contains 13 residues. CDR3 sequence reads: CSASLGVIETQYF.

This chain links TRBV20-1 with TRBJ1-4; there is no DNA to check the TCRdb D call of TRBD1. The CDR3 contains 15 residues. CDR1 and CDR2 from the germline V gene are DFQATT and SNEGSKA (reference sequence). The CDR3 sequence: CSARDRVTGVEKLFF.

The chain has TRBV20-1 and TRBJ2-3. Per germline, CDR1 DFQATT and CDR2 SNEGSKA (reference sequence). The CDR3 length is 14 residues. The CDR3 here is CSARKTISTDTQYF.

The V call is TRBV3-1, the J call TRBJ2-2; TCRdb's D call of TRBD1 is untestable without DNA. The CDR3 contains 17 residues. CDR1 is LGHDT and CDR2 is YNNKEL in the germline V gene (reference sequence). The CDR3 sequence: CASSHRLRGIGAGELFF.

This chain joins TRBV7-8 and TRBJ1-4; the D call of TRBD1 rests on TCRdb alone, since no DNA is present to check it. CDR1 is SGHVS and CDR2 is FQNEAQ in the germline V gene. The CDR3 runs 19 residues. CDR3 protein: CASSPRIRDRGATNEKLFF.

This chain links TRBV12-3 or TRBV12-4 with TRBJ2-7; no DNA is available, so the TRBD1 call from TCRdb remains unchecked. The CDR3 is 12 residues long. The CDR3 protein is CASSFEGAGQYF.

This sequence joins TRBV4-2 and TRBJ2-5; the D call of TRBD1 rests on TCRdb alone, since no DNA is present to check it. The CDR3 consists of 14 residues. The germline V gene has CDR1 LGHNA and CDR2 YNFKEQ. The CDR3 sequence is CASSRGGRVETQYF.

The chain links TRBV20-1 to TRBJ2-2. There are 16 residues in the CDR3. The germline CDR1 and CDR2 sequences are DFQATT and SNEGSKA (reference sequence). CDR3 region: CSARDRSISNTGELFF.

The gene calls are TRBV11-2 and TRBJ2-3; TCRdb's D call, TRBD2, is unchecked because there is no DNA. This CDR3 is 18 amino acids long. The germline gives CDR1 SGHAT, CDR2 FQNNGV. The CDR3 is CASVPVVGGGARTDTQYF.

This chain uses TRBV12-3 or TRBV12-4 with TRBJ1-1; TCRdb indicates TRBD1, and absent DNA this call remains unverified. The length of the CDR3 is 13 residues. This CDR3 is CASLQDRRTEAFF.

The CDR3 here is CASAPTGVYNEQFF. The chain recombines TRBV9 with TRBJ2-1; TCRdb's D gene call, TRBD1, goes unchecked for lack of DNA. This CDR3 region has 14 residues. Germline V gene lookup returns CDR1 SGDLS and CDR2 YYNGEE.

This chain connects TRBV12-3 or TRBV12-4 to TRBJ2-7; TCRdb proposes TRBD1, but this gene call is untestable without DNA. The CDR3 has 16 amino acids. CDR3: CASSSPGAGGLYEQYF.

The chain employs TRBV29-1 and TRBJ2-5; TCRdb indicates TRBD1, and absent DNA this call remains unverified. CDR3 size: 15 residues. Germline V gives CDR1 SQVTM, CDR2 ANQGSEA. The CDR3 sequence is CSVEFLGAGTETQYF.

The chain is built from TRBV16 and TRBJ1-5; as DNA is missing, the TRBD1 call by TCRdb cannot be tested. CDR3 size: 16 residues. Germline V gives CDR1 KGHSY, CDR2 FQNENV. CDR3 residues: CASSLRTRGSNQPQHF.

The J gene is TRBJ2-3, the V gene TRBV18. Germline V lookup: CDR1 KGHSH, CDR2 LQKENI. There are 15 residues in the CDR3. CDR3 protein: CASCPPGRTTDTQYF.

The CDR3 here is CASSHPVGTGDPERNF. V usage is TRBV4-1 and J usage is TRBJ2-7; lacking DNA, the TRBD1 call made by TCRdb goes unchecked. The CDR3 sequence is 16 residues long. Germline-derived CDR1 and CDR2 are MGHRA and YSYEKL.

The chain is built from TRBV6-5 and TRBJ2-7. CDR3 length: 18 amino acids. Germline V gene data show CDR1 as MNHEY and CDR2 as SVGAGI. The CDR3 reads CASSYSGSSGFRLSEQYF.

The chain has TRBV4-1 and TRBJ2-7; TCRdb lists TRBD1, though no DNA is available to test this call. The length of the CDR3 is 16 residues. Germline V lookup: CDR1 MGHRA, CDR2 YSYEKL. CDR3 residues: CASSQAGRDRSYEQYF.

The V gene is TRBV4-3, the J gene TRBJ1-5; lacking DNA, the TRBD1 call made by TCRdb goes unchecked. The CDR3 sequence is 14 residues long. Germline assignment: CDR1 LGHNA and CDR2 YSLEER. The CDR3: CASSQDRGLYPQHF.

This sequence joins TRBV29-1 and TRBJ1-2. The germline V gene has CDR1 SQVTM and CDR2 ANQGSEA. This CDR3 comprises 12 residues. CDR3 protein: CSVGSGIYGYTF.